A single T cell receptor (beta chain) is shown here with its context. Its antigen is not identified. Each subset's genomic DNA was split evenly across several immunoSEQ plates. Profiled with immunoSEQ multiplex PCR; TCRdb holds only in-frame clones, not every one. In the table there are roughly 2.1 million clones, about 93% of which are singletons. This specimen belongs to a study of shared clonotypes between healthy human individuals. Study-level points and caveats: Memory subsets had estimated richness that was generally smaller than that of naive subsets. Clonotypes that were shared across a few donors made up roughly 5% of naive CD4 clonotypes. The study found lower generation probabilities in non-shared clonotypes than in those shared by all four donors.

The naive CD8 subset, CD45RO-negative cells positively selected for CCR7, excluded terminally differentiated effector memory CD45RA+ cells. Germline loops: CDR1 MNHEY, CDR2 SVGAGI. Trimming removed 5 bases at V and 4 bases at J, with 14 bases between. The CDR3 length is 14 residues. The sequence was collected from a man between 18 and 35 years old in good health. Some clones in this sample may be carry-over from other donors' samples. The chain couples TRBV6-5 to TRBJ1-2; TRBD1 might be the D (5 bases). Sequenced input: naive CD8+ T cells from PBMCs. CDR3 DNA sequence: TGTGCCAGCAGTCAATCAGAGGGGCCCTATGGCTACACCTTC. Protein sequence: CASSQSEGPYGYTF.